The 13 T cell receptor beta chains listed next were all sequenced from one sample in a study of PD-1 blockade in classical Hodgkin lymphoma. Time point reported: cycle 4 day 1 (C4D1), after 5 to 7 weeks of nivolumab. Each patient's relapse followed autologous stem cell transplantation, and brentuximab vedotin exposure varied. Data came from immunoSEQ multiplex PCR; TCRdb stores just in-frame clones and leaves some out. In the table there are fewer than 35,000 clones, roughly four fifths of which are singletons. This specimen consisted of peripheral blood mononuclear cells (PBMCs), obtained before the fourth cycle of nivolumab. The receptors here all came from a human donor with classical Hodgkin lymphoma.

The chain links TRBV10-3 to TRBJ2-1; 9 bases match TRBD2. After removal of 10 bases from V and 9 bases from J, the junction contained 10 bases not matched to a gene. This CDR3 is 13 amino acids long. CDR1 is ENHRY and CDR2 is SYGVKD in the germline V gene. Written as DNA, the CDR3 is TGTGCCACCCTGCGGGAGGGCCTCGGTGAGCAGTTCTTC. Protein sequence: CATLREGLGEQFF.

The chain employs TRBV30 and TRBJ2-3, with 11 bases aligning to TRBD1. CDR1 and CDR2 (germline): GTSNPN, SVGIG (reference sequence). The ends lost 3 bases at V and 5 bases at J; junction bases unmatched: 1. The CDR3 consists of 13 residues. The CDR3 nucleotides read TGTGCCTGGAGGGGACAGGGGGAAGATACGCAGTATTTT. It yields the protein CAWRGQGEDTQYF.

This chain links TRBV9 with TRBJ2-1, with 8 bases aligning to TRBD1. Germline CDR1 reads SGDLS; CDR2 reads YYNGEE. CDR3 length equals 15 residues. With 0 bases clipped from V and 8 bases from J, the junction kept 7 bases outside the gene matches. The CDR3 bases are TGTGCCAGCAGCGTAGCAGGGGGCGCCGTCTATGAGCAGTTCTTC. Translation: CASSVAGGAVYEQFF.

This clone is a singleton in its sample. The rearrangement links TRBV18 to TRBJ1-1; the D is unclear. CDR1 and CDR2 (germline): KGHSH, LQKENI. The CDR3 spans 14 residues. V shed 0 bases and J shed 1 base, with 6 bases lying between them. The CDR3 nucleotides are TGTGCCAGCTCACCACCGGGAAGGAACACTGAAGCTTTCTTT. Its protein product is CASSPPGRNTEAFF.

The chain is built from TRBV4-3 and TRBJ2-3; weak D call: TRBD2 (6 bases). The V end was cut by 5 bases, the J end by 6 bases, with 21 bases between. This CDR3 comprises 16 residues. Per the germline V gene, CDR1 is LGHNA and CDR2 is YSLEER. The CDR3 loop reads CASSVTGTPGRDTQYF. In nucleotides, the CDR3 is TGCGCCAGCAGCGTCACCGGGACCCCTGGGAGGGATACGCAGTATTTT.

The CDR3 DNA sequence: TGTGCCAGCAGCTTCCCAGGGGGAGAGACCCAGTACTTC. It translates to CASSFPGGETQYF. The chain couples TRBV7-9 to TRBJ2-5; TRBD1 matches at 7 bases. The CDR3 totals 13 residues. Per germline, CDR1 SEHNR and CDR2 FQNEAQ (reference sequence). The trim removed 3 bases at V and 4 bases at J, leaving 2 bases unmatched.

This clone came up once. This chain links TRBV29-1 with TRBJ2-7; D gene unclear. V lost 5 bases and J lost 3, with 8 bases in between. CDR3 length: 11 amino acids. The germline gives CDR1 SQVTM, CDR2 ANQGSEA. The CDR3 sequence: CSVTERYEQYF. The CDR3 DNA is TGCAGCGTTACAGAACGCTACGAGCAGTACTTC.

V and J are TRBV7-7 and TRBJ2-2; TRBD2 might be the D (6 bases). Looked up from germline, CDR1 is SSHAT and CDR2 is FNYEAQ (reference sequence). This CDR3 region has 16 residues. V lost 5 bases, J lost 0 bases, and 13 bases lay in between. This CDR3 reads CASSPGTASNTGELFF. CDR3 DNA sequence: TGTGCCAGCAGCCCGGGGACTGCCTCGAACACCGGGGAGCTGTTTTTT. Together with reference TRBV7-7 and TRBJ2-2, the CDR3 gives the full variable domain: GAGVSQSPRYKVTKRGQDVTLRCDPISSHATLYWYQQALGQGPEFLTYFNYEAQPDKSGLPSDRFSAERPEGSISTLTIQRTEQRDSAMYRCASSPGTASNTGELFFGEGSRLTVL.

The chain is built from TRBV28 and TRBJ2-2, with 12 bases aligning to TRBD2. The CDR3 sequence is 19 residues long. Trimming removed 2 bases from V and 0 bases from J; junction bases left unmatched: 7. Germline CDR1 is MDHEN and CDR2 is SYDVKM. CDR3 amino acids: CASSLLWTSGETNTGELFF. Here the CDR3 DNA reads TGTGCCAGCAGTTTACTGTGGACTAGCGGGGAAACGAACACCGGGGAGCTGTTTTTT. Combining the CDR3 with reference TRBV28 and TRBJ2-2 gives the whole variable domain DVKVTQSSRYLVKRTGEKVFLECVQDMDHENMFWYRQDPGLGLRLIYFSYDVKMKEKGDIPEGYSVSREKKERFSLILESASTNQTSMYLCASSLLWTSGETNTGELFFGEGSRLTVL.

In its sample, this clone was seen a few times. This sequence joins TRBV5-5 and TRBJ1-5; 9 positions match TRBD1. The CDR3 is 14 amino acids. Trimming at V came to 6 bases and at J to 4 bases, leaving 5 bases not matched to a gene. Germline CDR1 and CDR2: SGHKS and YYEKEE (reference sequence). The CDR3 loop reads CASNWGQGNQPQHF. The CDR3 DNA is TGTGCCAGCAACTGGGGACAGGGAAATCAGCCCCAGCATTTT.

The genes are TRBV28 and TRBJ2-3, with 10 bases identical to TRBD2. The V segment lost 3 bases and the J segment 2 bases; nucleotides outside the gene matches: 5. Germline CDR1 and CDR2: MDHEN and SYDVKM. This CDR3 spans 16 amino acids. The DNA for the CDR3 is TGTGCCAGCAGTTTGGGGACTAGCGTATACACAGATACGCAGTATTTT. Translating it yields CASSLGTSVYTDTQYF.

The sample holds a few counts of this clone. The chain joins TRBV19 to TRBJ2-2, with D tentatively TRBD2 (6 bases). Germline loops: CDR1 LNHDA, CDR2 SQIVND (reference sequence). V lost 7 bases and J 0 bases, leaving 15 bases between the germline ends. This CDR3 spans 16 amino acids. The CDR3 region is CASIPSGLTNTGELFF. CDR3 sequence (DNA): TGTGCCAGTATTCCTTCTGGACTAACGAACACCGGGGAGCTGTTTTTT.

The genes are TRBV25-1 and TRBJ1-1; perhaps TRBD1 as D (6 bases). V was shortened by 0 bases and J by 4 bases, with 9 bases between the two germline ends. The CDR3 has 14 residues. CDR1 and CDR2 from the germline V gene are MGHDK and SYGVNS. The CDR3 protein is CASSEYLDSTEAFF. The CDR3 DNA sequence: TGTGCCAGCAGTGAATATTTGGACAGCACTGAAGCTTTCTTT.